These 4 T cell receptor beta chains share one sample of origin, sequenced in a study of follicular helper T cells after annual influenza vaccination. Described time point: 2015-2016 season, pre-vaccination. Profiling relied on immunoSEQ multiplex PCR, and the TCRdb table lists in-frame clones only, not all of them. Of 500 or so clones listed, approximately 80% are singletons. This sample comprised CXCR5+ CD38+ circulating T follicular helper cells from blood, obtained on the day of influenza vaccination. The subset denotes: circulating Tfh, non-naive CD4+CXCR5+PD-1+ (ICOS+CD38+ or ICOS-CD38-). These receptors originate from an adult who received the influenza vaccine.

The chain combines TRBV30 with TRBJ2-7; 12 positions agree with TRBD2. Trimming cost V 1 base and J 3 bases; bases outside gene matches: 7. The CDR3 extends over 16 amino acids. Germline CDR1 reads GTSNPN; CDR2 reads SVGIG (reference sequence). CDR3 region: CAWSGTSGRPNYEQYF. The DNA of the CDR3 is TGTGCCTGGAGTGGAACTAGCGGGAGGCCAAACTACGAGCAGTACTTC.

The chain's CDR3 is CASSSHGVTVYNEQFF. The CDR3 nucleotides are TGTGCCAGCAGCTCCCACGGCGTGACCGTCTACAATGAGCAGTTCTTC. The rearrangement links TRBV7-2 to TRBJ2-1, with D unresolved. The CDR3 loop spans 16 amino acids. The V gene's germline CDR1 is SGHTA and CDR2 FQGNSA. The V gene lost 4 bases and the J gene lost 3 bases, with 16 bases spanning the gap.

V and J are TRBV14 and TRBJ1-2; D might be TRBD1 (5 bases). V was cut by 4 bases and J by 5 bases, with 14 bases left in between. This CDR3 is 14 amino acids long. CDR1 is SGHDN, CDR2 FVKESK, per germline. The CDR3 nucleotides are TGTGCCAGCAGCCCCACAGGATCTGGGTATGGCTACACCTTC. This translates into CASSPTGSGYGYTF.

This chain links TRBV5-5 with TRBJ1-4; TRBD1 agrees at 12 bases. The length of the CDR3 is 16 residues. Germline loops: CDR1 SGHKS, CDR2 YYEKEE (reference sequence). Trimming cost V 5 bases and J 3 bases; bases outside gene matches: 5. The CDR3 loop is CASSSGQGASNEKLFF. DNA of the CDR3: TGTGCCAGCAGTTCGGGACAGGGGGCATCTAATGAAAAACTGTTTTTT.